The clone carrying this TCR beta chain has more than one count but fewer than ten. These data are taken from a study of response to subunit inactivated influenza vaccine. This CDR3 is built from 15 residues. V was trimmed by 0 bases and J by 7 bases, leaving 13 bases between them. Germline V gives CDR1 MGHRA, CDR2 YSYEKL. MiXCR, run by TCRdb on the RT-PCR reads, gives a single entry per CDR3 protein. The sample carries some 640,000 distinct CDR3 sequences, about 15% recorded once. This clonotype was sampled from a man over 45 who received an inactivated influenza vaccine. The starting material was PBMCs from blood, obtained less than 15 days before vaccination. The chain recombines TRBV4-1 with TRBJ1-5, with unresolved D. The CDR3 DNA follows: TGCGCCAGCAGCCAAGATCTCTCGACGCGGCAGCCCCAGCATTTT. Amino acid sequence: CASSQDLSTRQPQHF.